A selection of T cell receptor beta chains follows, all from one sample in a study of tumor-infiltrating lymphocytes in primary liver carcinoma. TCRdb reanalysed the multiplex PCR reads using MiXCR and keeps one entry per CDR3 protein. The data contain more than 90,000 distinct CDR3 sequences, 65% to 75% of them singletons. The source material was liver tumor tissue from sampling region 2. All receptors derive from a woman in her sixties or seventies with primary liver carcinoma and hepatitis B virus infection. Both conserved end residues are part of each CDR3. The D gene is left open where the match is weak. Rows give clone size only sometimes, using once, few, many, or a class for an expanded clone.

>TRBV7-9|TRBJ2-7|many|-
CASSFSEYEQYF
TGTGCCAGCAGCTTCAGCGAATACGAGCAGTACTTC
>TRBV28|TRBJ2-7|once|-
CASSLGGIAGICEQYF
TGTGCCAGCAGTTTAGGGGGGATAGCAGGGATCTGCGAGCAGTACTTC
>TRBV6-5|TRBJ1-3|-|-
CASSYHWGHTIYF
TGTGCCAGCAGCTACCATTGGGGGCACACCATATATTTT
>TRBV28|TRBJ2-7|-|TRBD2
CASSSGTSWVEQYF
TGTGCCAGCAGTTCGGGGACTAGCTGGGTCGAGCAGTACTTC
>TRBV28|TRBJ2-7|-|-
CASTPGPRYEQYF
TGTGCCAGCACCCCCGGGCCTCGCTACGAACAGTACTTC
>TRBV6-5|TRBJ1-4|-|-
CASSYSRTGNGKLFF
TGTGCCAGCAGTTACTCCAGGACGGGAAATGGAAAACTGTTTTTT
>TRBV30|TRBJ2-2|-|-
CAWSGYFYTGELFF
TGTGCCTGGAGTGGATACTTCTACACCGGGGAGCTGTTTTTT
>TRBV2|TRBJ2-2|-|-
CASSEYNTGELFF
TGTGCCAGCAGTGAATACAACACCGGGGAGCTGTTTTTT
>TRBV12-3/TRBV12-4|TRBJ2-1|-|-
CASSLVKGGGNEKLF
TGTGCCAGCAGTTTAGTAAAGGGTGGGGGCAATGAGAAGCTCTTC
>TRBV19|TRBJ2-1|-|TRBD1
CVSSIRTGGYNEQFF
TGTGTCAGTAGTATCAGGACAGGGGGCTACAATGAGCAGTTCTTC
>TRBV29-1|TRBJ2-3|-|-
CSVHGSAAVGSGTQYF
TGCAGCGTCCACGGGTCCGCGGCGGTAGGTAGCGGTACGCAGTATTTT
>TRBV11-2|TRBJ2-1|-|TRBD1
CASGLGQGDYNEQFF
TGTGCCAGCGGCCTTGGACAGGGGGACTACAATGAGCAGTTCTTC
>TRBV4-2|TRBJ2-3|once|-
CASSQDRRGTVIDTQYF
TGTGCCAGCAGCCAAGATCGAAGGGGGACTGTGATAGATACGCAGTATTTT
>TRBV4-1|TRBJ2-7|many|-
CASSPSGLLSYEQYF
TGCGCCAGCAGCCCCTCGGGACTCCTTTCCTACGAGCAGTACTTC
>TRBV11-2|TRBJ1-1|-|-
CASSLKRPSEAFF
TGTGCCAGCAGCTTAAAGAGGCCTTCCGAGGCTTTCTTT
>TRBV6-2/TRBV6-3|TRBJ2-7|-|TRBD1
CTSNTGVEQYF
TGTACCAGTAATACAGGGGTCGAGCAGTACTTC
>TRBV29-1|TRBJ1-3|-|-
CNVDAGRSGNTIYF
TGCAACGTTGACGCAGGGCGCTCTGGAAACACTATATATTTT
>TRBV29-1|TRBJ2-2|-|-
CSVGHPDTGELHF
TGCAGCGTGGGACACCCAGACACCGGGGAGCTGCATTTT
>TRBV5-1|TRBJ2-5|few|TRBD1
CASSLRTGGQETQYF
TGCGCCAGCAGCTTGAGGACAGGGGGCCAAGAGACCCAGTACTTC
>TRBV6-5|TRBJ1-4|-|-
CASSYRATNVKLFF
TGTGCCAGCAGTTACAGGGCAACTAATGTAAAACTGTTTTTT
>TRBV12-3/TRBV12-4|TRBJ2-1|-|TRBD2
CSSTRARGDYNEQFF
TGTTCCAGCACCCGAGCCCGGGGGGACTATAATGAGCAGTTCTTC
>TRBV6-2/TRBV6-3|TRBJ2-7|once|-
CASSTGQSGSYEQYF
TGTGCCAGCAGTACCGGACAGTCCGGCTCCTACGAACAGTACTTC
>TRBV6-5|TRBJ2-1|many|TRBD2
CASSTAGVSYNEQFF
TGTGCCAGCAGTACAGCGGGGGTTTCCTACAATGAGCAGTTCTTC
>TRBV5-4|TRBJ2-3|-|TRBD2
CTSSPSSGSTDTQYF
TGTACCAGCAGCCCATCTAGCGGCAGCACAGATACGCAGTATTTT
>TRBV5-1|TRBJ2-1|-|-
CASTLAGTGGINEQFF
TGCGCCAGCACGCTCGCGGGGACTGGCGGAATTAATGAGCAGTTCTTC
>TRBV28|TRBJ2-7|-|-
CASSFLGGPSYEQYF
TGTGCCAGCAGTTTCCTGGGGGGACCTTCCTACGAGCAGTACTTC
>TRBV4-2|TRBJ2-3|-|-
CASSQDRGSGTGTQYF
TGTGCCAGCAGTCAAGATCGGGGTAGCGGGACAGGTACGCAGTATTTT
>TRBV11-2|TRBJ1-2|-|-
CASSHRRGDRGYTF
TGTGCCAGCAGCCATCGAAGGGGAGATAGGGGCTACACGTTC
>TRBV29-1|TRBJ2-6|many|-
CSVAGGPYSGANVLTF
TGCAGCGTTGCCGGCGGACCGTACTCTGGGGCCAACGTCCTGACTTTC
>TRBV5-1|TRBJ2-1|-|-
CASSWGYLKDNEQFF
TGCGCCAGCAGCTGGGGATATCTTAAAGACAATGAGCAGTTCTTC
>TRBV11-2|TRBJ2-7|-|-
CASSLASGAWGYEQYF
TGTGCCAGCAGTTTAGCGTCGGGGGCATGGGGCTACGAGCAGTACTTC
>TRBV7-9|TRBJ2-3|many|TRBD2
CASSTGLARTDTQYF
TGTGCCAGCAGCACTGGACTAGCGCGCACAGATACGCAGTATTTT
>TRBV5-6|TRBJ2-1|-|TRBD2
CASSVAPGLAGGEQFF
TGTGCCAGCAGCGTGGCCCCCGGACTAGCGGGAGGCGAGCAGTTCTTC